These 25 T cell receptor beta chains came from one sample sequenced in a study of patients and donors after allogeneic stem cell transplantation. TCRdb re-analysed the RT-PCR reads in MiXCR, keeping a single row per CDR3 protein. The table lists 150,000 to 250,000 distinct CDR3 sequences, 41% of them singletons. The sequenced material came from blood, either unsorted or a sorted T cell fraction (not recorded which). All receptors come from a human donor who was either an allogeneic HSCT recipient or a stem cell or donor lymphocyte infusion donor (not recorded which). It is not recorded whose cells these are; they may come from a transplant donor.

This sequence joins TRBV28 and TRBJ2-7; TRBD1 is a possible D gene (6 bases). The CDR3 loop spans 13 amino acids. The germline V gene encodes CDR1 MDHEN and CDR2 SYDVKM. V lost 7 bases, J lost 2 bases, and 12 bases lay in between. Written as DNA, the CDR3 is TGTGCCAGCAAAACAGGGATCCCCTACGAGCAGTACTTC. The encoded protein is CASKTGIPYEQYF.

V usage is TRBV3-1 and J usage is TRBJ2-3, with D hard to call. This CDR3 comprises 15 residues. Germline assignment: CDR1 LGHDT and CDR2 YNNKEL (reference sequence). V lost 2 bases to trimming and J lost 0 bases, with 9 bases between them. The CDR3 DNA is TGTGCCAGCAGCCAACACAAATCTAGCACAGATACGCAGTATTTT. Its translation: CASSQHKSSTDTQYF.

The chain joins TRBV7-8 to TRBJ1-3; D uncertain. The CDR3 extends over 16 amino acids. V lost 2 bases to trimming and J lost 0 bases, with 11 bases between them. Germline V gene sequence: CDR1 SGHVS, CDR2 FQNEAQ. The CDR3 loop reads CASSLSSASSGNTIYF. The CDR3, as DNA: TGTGCCAGCAGCTTAAGTTCCGCCAGCTCTGGAAACACCATATATTTT. The variable domain in full, completed from reference TRBV7-8 and TRBJ1-3, reads GAGVSQSPRYKVAKRGQDVALRCDPISGHVSLFWYQQALGQGPEFLTYFQNEAQLDKSGLPSDRFFAERPEGSVSTLKIQRTQQEDSAVYLCASSLSSASSGNTIYFGEGSWLTVV.

This clonotype was observed a few times. This chain uses TRBV10-3 with TRBJ1-1; perhaps TRBD1 as D (5 bases). Trimming took 2 bases from V and 1 from J, leaving 17 bases between them. This CDR3 contains 17 residues. CDR1 and CDR2 from the germline V gene are ENHRY and SYGVKD. This CDR3 is CAISEQGGAGQNTEAFF. The CDR3 nucleotides are TGTGCCATCAGTGAGCAAGGAGGGGCAGGGCAGAACACTGAAGCTTTCTTT.

This clonotype occurred many times. The V gene is TRBV27, the J gene TRBJ1-1; possibly TRBD1 for D (6 bases). This CDR3 region has 14 residues. The germline V gene has CDR1 MNHEY and CDR2 SMNVEV (reference sequence). V was cut by 3 bases and J by 5 bases, with 13 bases left in between. CDR3 in amino acids: CASSFLTQGTEAFF. The DNA for the CDR3 is TGTGCCAGCAGTTTTTTAACCCAGGGGACTGAAGCTTTCTTT.

V gene TRBV7-8 combines with J gene TRBJ2-1; TRBD1 is a possible D gene (5 bases). The CDR3 spans 17 residues. Trimming left V 4 bases short and J 5 bases short, with 21 bases between. Germline assignment: CDR1 SGHVS and CDR2 FQNEAQ. CDR3 loop: CASSSLGQGMPDNEQFF. In DNA form, the CDR3 reads TGTGCCAGCAGCTCGCTAGGGCAGGGAATGCCCGACAATGAGCAGTTCTTC. Combining the CDR3 with reference TRBV7-8 and TRBJ2-1 gives the whole variable domain GAGVSQSPRYKVAKRGQDVALRCDPISGHVSLFWYQQALGQGPEFLTYFQNEAQLDKSGLPSDRFFAERPEGSVSTLKIQRTQQEDSAVYLCASSSLGQGMPDNEQFFGPGTRLTVL.

The chain is built from TRBV5-5 and TRBJ1-1; D uncertain. The CDR3 has 12 amino acids. V was shortened by 6 bases and J by 9 bases, with 15 bases between the two germline ends. CDR1 is SGHKS, CDR2 YYEKEE, per germline (reference sequence). CDR3 DNA: TGTGCCAGCACCCCCGGTCCCGATAAAGCTTTCTTT. The encoded protein is CASTPGPDKAFF.

Here the CDR3 reads CASSLSFEQPQHF. As DNA, the CDR3 is TGTGCCAGCAGCTTAAGTTTTGAGCAGCCCCAGCATTTT. This sequence joins TRBV7-2 and TRBJ1-5; D uncertain. The CDR3 spans 13 residues. V was pared by 2 bases and J by 7 bases, with 9 bases between. Per germline, CDR1 SGHTA and CDR2 FQGNSA.

This rearrangement joins TRBV24-1 to TRBJ1-1; D remains unclear. V was pared by 6 bases and J by 4 bases, with 11 bases between. The germline CDR1 and CDR2 sequences are KGHDR and SFDVKD. The CDR3 runs to 13 residues. The CDR3 here is CATSIGDATEAFF. The CDR3 DNA follows: TGTGCCACCAGTATTGGGGATGCCACTGAAGCTTTCTTT.

The chain couples TRBV7-2 to TRBJ1-1; D gene unclear. The germline V and J ends were trimmed by 3 bases and 6 bases, with 14 bases remaining between them. Germline assignment: CDR1 SGHTA and CDR2 FQGNSA. The CDR3 runs to 14 residues. This CDR3 reads CASSLKTRVAEAFF. The CDR3 DNA sequence: TGTGCCAGCAGCTTGAAAACGAGGGTTGCTGAAGCTTTCTTT. Supplemented by reference TRBV7-2 and TRBJ1-1, the full variable domain reads GAGVSQSPSNKVTEKGKDVELRCDPISGHTALYWYRQSLGQGLEFLIYFQGNSAPDKSGLPSDRFSAERTGGSVSTLTIQRTQQEDSAVYLCASSLKTRVAEAFFGQGTRLTVV.

The table lists this clonotype with a few counts. The V and J genes are TRBV12-3 or TRBV12-4 and TRBJ1-1, with 8 positions matching TRBD1. J was trimmed by 11 bases and V by 1 base; bases with no gene match: 18. The CDR3 loop spans 17 amino acids. CDR3 residues: CASSLGRDRSFSSVAFF. CDR3 in DNA: TGTGCCAGCAGTTTAGGCAGGGACAGGTCTTTCTCGTCTGTGGCTTTCTTT.

This clonotype showed up just a few times. The chain carries TRBV29-1 and TRBJ1-5, with D unresolved. This CDR3 region has 12 residues. Germline V gene sequence: CDR1 SQVTM, CDR2 ANQGSEA. V was clipped by 5 bases and J by 0 bases, with 5 bases between them. The CDR3 reads CSVKTSNQPQHF. The CDR3, as DNA: TGCAGCGTTAAAACTAGCAATCAGCCCCAGCATTTT.

The V gene is TRBV2, the J gene TRBJ2-3; D is perhaps TRBD1 (6 bases). Germline V CDR1 and CDR2: SNHLY, FYNNEI. The CDR3 spans 16 residues. V lost 0 bases to trimming and J lost 4 bases, with 14 bases between them. CDR3 protein: CASSEAVGAGADTQYF. Here the CDR3 DNA reads TGTGCCAGCAGTGAAGCGGTGGGGGCAGGAGCAGATACGCAGTATTTT.

This clonotype was detected a few times. The CDR3 region has the DNA TGTGCCAGCAGGTCTGGGGCCAACGTCCTGACTTTC. It yields the protein CASRSGANVLTF. The rearrangement uses TRBV12-3 or TRBV12-4 and TRBJ2-6; the D is unclear. V was pared by 6 bases and J by 1 base, with 1 base between. The CDR3 has 12 residues.

There are a few counts of this clonotype. The chain couples TRBV27 to TRBJ1-3; the D gene is possibly TRBD1 (5 bases). The CDR3 extends over 17 amino acids. Germline CDR1 MNHEY, CDR2 SMNVEV (reference sequence). Trimming stripped 4 bases from V and 2 bases from J, with 18 bases between. CDR3 bases: TGTGCCAGCAGTTCGGGACGGGGGACGTTAACTGGAAACACCATATATTTT. This codes for CASSSGRGTLTGNTIYF.

This clonotype is deemed large (0.1 to 1%). The V call is TRBV25-1, the J call TRBJ2-3, with unresolved D. The CDR3 sequence is 12 residues long. V was shortened by 4 bases and J by 0 bases, with 2 bases between the two germline ends. CDR1 is MGHDK and CDR2 is SYGVNS in the germline V gene. DNA of the CDR3: TGTGCCAGCAGTGTAAGCACAGATACGCAGTATTTT. Protein: CASSVSTDTQYF.

This clonotype was seen a handful of times. The chain links TRBV7-2 to TRBJ1-5; the D is unclear. Trimming pared 2 bases from V and 5 bases from J, leaving 16 bases between. Germline V CDR1 and CDR2: SGHTA, FQGNSA. CDR3 length: 16 residues. CDR3 DNA: TGTGCCAGCAGCTTAATGGTCCACACAGACCATCAGCCCCAGCATTTT. This sequence encodes CASSLMVHTDHQPQHF.

This sequence joins TRBV7-8 and TRBJ1-2; D possibly corresponds to TRBD1 (6 bases). The CDR3 covers 16 residues. The V and J ends lost 4 bases and 0 bases respectively, with 15 bases between them. From germline, CDR1 is SGHVS and CDR2 FQNEAQ. CDR3 in DNA: TGTGCCAGCAGCTCGTCCGGGGGGCGAGCTAACTATGGCTACACCTTC. It yields the protein CASSSSGGRANYGYTF.

This clonotype was counted a single time. This chain joins TRBV5-6 and TRBJ2-7; 12 bases map to TRBD2. V lost 2 bases and J lost 0; bases outside the gene matches: 12. CDR3 length: 19 residues. The V gene's germline CDR1 is SGHDT and CDR2 YYEEEE. CDR3 sequence: CASSLGLAGTASSSYEQYF. In DNA form, the CDR3 reads TGTGCCAGCAGCTTAGGACTAGCGGGAACCGCTTCCAGCTCCTACGAGCAGTACTTC.

The chain employs TRBV7-2 and TRBJ2-5; the D is unclear. Germline V gene lookup returns CDR1 SGHTA and CDR2 FQGNSA. CDR3 length: 13 amino acids. V dropped 4 bases and J dropped 2 bases, with 8 bases sitting between them. The CDR3 loop reads CASSSDFQETQYF. For the CDR3, the DNA is TGTGCCAGCAGCTCCGACTTTCAAGAGACCCAGTACTTC.

On this clonotype: A junction end diverges from the germline sequence, so it may reflect a read error. The V and J genes are TRBV4-3 and TRBJ2-1, with TRBD1 as a possible D gene (6 bases). CDR1 is LGHNA, CDR2 YSLEER, per germline. The CDR3 spans 15 residues. The CDR3 nucleotides read TGCGCCAGCAGCCAAGATGGGGGCTCCTACAATGAGGAGTTCTTC. Translation gives CASSQDGGSYNEEFF.

The genes are TRBV4-3 and TRBJ2-3, with 10 bases aligning to TRBD2. V shed 6 bases, J shed 0 bases, and the junction held 9 bases outside the gene matches. The CDR3 sequence is 17 residues long. CDR1 LGHNA and CDR2 YSLEER come from the germline V gene. The CDR3 sequence is CASSLAGGLFSTDTQYF. As DNA, the CDR3 is TGCGCCAGCAGTTTAGCGGGAGGACTTTTTAGCACAGATACGCAGTATTTT.

The chain has TRBV5-1 and TRBJ1-1; perhaps TRBD1 as D (6 bases). In germline, CDR1 is SGHRS, CDR2 YFSETQ. The V end was cut by 4 bases, the J end by 0 bases, with 13 bases between. There are 15 residues in the CDR3. DNA for the CDR3: TGCGCCAGCAGCGCCCTAGGGGGGTTGAACACTGAAGCTTTCTTT. Its translation: CASSALGGLNTEAFF.

This clonotype was recorded a few times. The genes are TRBV20-1 and TRBJ1-3; 9 bases agree with TRBD1. After removal of 0 bases from V and 0 bases from J, the junction contained 0 bases not matched to a gene. Per germline, CDR1 DFQATT and CDR2 SNEGSKA (reference sequence). The length of the CDR3 is 15 residues. CDR3: CSARETGGSGNTIYF. In nucleotides, the CDR3 is TGCAGTGCTAGAGAGACAGGGGGCTCTGGAAACACCATATATTTT.

This clonotype was seen more than once but under ten times. This chain connects TRBV24-1 to TRBJ2-1, with D unclear. Germline CDR1 reads KGHDR; CDR2 reads SFDVKD. The ends were cut back, 8 bases at V and 6 bases at J, with 10 bases in the middle. The CDR3 spans 12 residues. The CDR3 DNA is TGTGCCACCACCAGTCCCCTCAATGAGCAGTTCTTC. Translating it yields CATTSPLNEQFF.